This TCR beta chain emerged from a study of cytomegalovirus exposure and HLA in healthy donors. Study-wide results and caveats: Per a later analysis, fewer than 20,000 TCR beta sequences showed association with HLA alleles at 0.05 false discovery rate.

A note on this clone: The antigen remains undetermined.

A multiplex PCR was run with 60 Vbeta primers and 13 Jbeta primers. Measured with immunoSEQ multiplex PCR; TCRdb has only the in-frame clones, and not every one. The sample contains about 59,000 clones, about four fifths of which appear only once. The receptor's source is a young man in good health and CMV-seropositive. Material for sequencing was PBMCs.

CDR3 protein: CASRIGTVNQPQHF. The CDR3 DNA sequence: TGTGCCAGCAGAATAGGGACAGTCAATCAGCCCCAGCATTTT. The V call is TRBV6-5, the J call TRBJ1-5; 7 bases align to TRBD1. Trimming took 6 bases from V and 3 from J; bases not matched to a gene: 5. Germline V gives CDR1 MNHEY, CDR2 SVGAGI. This CDR3 spans 14 amino acids.